This T cell receptor (beta chain) was captured by sequencing in a study of blood T cell repertoires in COVID-19. Study details: Acute and convalescent COVID-19 samples came from the United States, Italy and Spain.

Patients at the Seattle site were enrolled during active infection and followed longitudinally. The V end lost 6 bases, the J end lost 9 bases, and 15 bases lay between the germline ends. The CDR3 loop spans 13 amino acids. From germline, CDR1 is GTSNPN and CDR2 SVGIG (reference sequence). Sequenced by immunoSEQ multiplex PCR; TCRdb stores in-frame clones only, minus some. In the table there are over 250,000 clones, more than 90% of which are singletons. The sequenced sample was peripheral blood. The receptor was derived from a person between 18 and 35 years old with COVID-19, enrolled during active disease. The chain carries TRBV30 and TRBJ1-6; D not certain. CDR3 protein: CACQATTSSPLHF. Written as DNA, the CDR3 is TGTGCCTGCCAGGCGACCACCTCTTCACCCCTCCACTTT.